What follows describes a single T cell receptor (beta chain). Its antigen is currently unknown. Since no conserved phenylalanine or tryptophan closes the CDR3, a read error is the likely cause. Separate cDNA molecules each had unique molecular identifiers attached to them. TCRdb called the 5' RACE reads again in MiXCR, with one record for every CDR3 protein. This sample has tens of thousands of distinct CDR3 sequences, with approximately 13% found just once. This record comes from a study of early T cells in non-severe SARS-CoV-2 infection. Study-level points and caveats: Matching against VDJdb likely underestimated virus-specific expansions, favoring anti-spike CD8.

The V segment lost 4 bases and the J segment 6 bases; nucleotides outside the gene matches: 3. This CDR3 comprises 15 residues. Germline assignment: CDR1 LGHDT and CDR2 YNNKEL (reference sequence). J is TRBJ2-1 and V is TRBV3-1; TRBD2 matches 13 bases. Sample: whole blood, taken at baseline. The clonotype originates from an adult who was a healthcare worker with PCR-confirmed SARS-CoV-2 infection or an uninfected control (not recorded which). As DNA, the CDR3 is TGTGCCAGCAGCCCTCGACTAGCGGGGGGCAATGAGCAGTTCTCC. Its translation: CASSPRLAGGNEQFS.